This T cell receptor beta chain was sequenced in a study of post-analysis software for immune sequencing data. Regarding the study as a whole: Several TRBV segments (TRBV5-6, TRBV5-1 and TRBV20-1 among them) occurred more frequently in patients than in controls.

This clonotype was seen a few times. Antigen unknown. The library was made from cDNA and included unique molecular identifiers. In TCRdb, the PCR reads were re-called with MiXCR into one record per CDR3 protein. Altogether hundreds of thousands of distinct CDR3 sequences are present, roughly 27% being singletons, with the ten largest covering more than 0.55%. The CDR3 runs to 19 residues. Germline assignment: CDR1 MGHRA and CDR2 YSYEKL. V lost 0 bases and J 2 bases, leaving 22 bases between the germline ends. What was sequenced was blood. V gene TRBV4-1 combines with J gene TRBJ2-5, with D perhaps TRBD2 (7 bases). This TCR was sampled from a girl aged 10 to 17 with multiple sclerosis. The CDR3 coding sequence is TGCGCCAGCAGCCAAGAAAAGGGGGTTGGTGCGGGGGTACAAGAGACCCAGTACTTC. It translates to CASSQEKGVGAGVQETQYF.